This entry lists 7 T cell receptor beta chains sequenced from one sample in a study of cytomegalovirus exposure and HLA in healthy donors. PCR employed 60 Vbeta and 13 Jbeta primers. The assay was immunoSEQ multiplex PCR, and TCRdb's table has in-frame clones only and misses some. The top ten clones hold around 3.9% of a sample with fewer than 150,000 clones, around 70% of them seen once. The sequenced sample consisted of PBMCs. The receptors come from a woman aged 40 to 50 in good health and CMV-seronegative.

The chain employs TRBV4-3 and TRBJ1-4, with D possibly matching TRBD1 (6 bases). The V end was cut by 0 bases, the J end by 1 base, with 12 bases between. The CDR3 consists of 17 residues. CDR1 LGHNA and CDR2 YSLEER come from the germline V gene. In nucleotides, the CDR3 is TGCGCCAGCAGCCAAGATAGGACAGTTAGAACTAATGAAAAACTGTTTTTT. Protein: CASSQDRTVRTNEKLFF.

The rearrangement uses TRBV7-7 and TRBJ2-5, with 8 nucleotides matching TRBD1. Trimming took 5 bases from V and 5 from J; bases not matched to a gene: 10. The CDR3 has 15 residues. Germline CDR1 reads SSHAT; CDR2 reads FNYEAQ (reference sequence). For the CDR3, the DNA is TGTGCCAGCAGCCCTACAGGGGGAAGCGGGGAGACCCAGTACTTC. As protein: CASSPTGGSGETQYF.

V is TRBV10-3 and J is TRBJ1-4, with TRBD1 matching over 7 bases. After removal of 5 bases from V and 1 base from J, the junction contained 1 base not matched to a gene. CDR1 is ENHRY and CDR2 is SYGVKD in the germline V gene. The CDR3 consists of 14 residues. The CDR3 DNA follows: TGTGCCATCAGTAGGACAGGAACTAATGAAAAACTGTTTTTT. This translates into CAISRTGTNEKLFF.

This sequence joins TRBV6-5 and TRBJ1-6; no reliable D call. Germline V gene lookup returns CDR1 MNHEY and CDR2 SVGAGI. This CDR3 has 12 amino acids. Trimming took off 7 bases at V and 7 bases at J, with 8 bases between the two ends. The CDR3 reads CASNQANSPLHF. The CDR3 coding sequence is TGTGCCAGCAACCAAGCCAATTCACCCCTCCACTTT.

V and J are TRBV5-3 and TRBJ2-7, with D tentatively TRBD1 (6 bases). TRBV5-3 carries the ORF label, with uncertain function. The CDR3 contains 23 residues. Trimming cost V 4 bases and J 2 bases, with 40 bases left between them. The CDR3 DNA reads TGTGCCAGAAGCACGAATTGTAGGGACAACGTTAGGTCACCCAACAGGGTACCCTACGAGCAGTACTTC. It encodes CARSTNCRDNVRSPNRVPYEQYF.

By its share, this clone is medium-sized. The chain recombines TRBV11-3 with TRBJ2-1, with 11 bases aligning to TRBD1. V lost 0 bases and J lost 7; bases outside the gene matches: 5. Per germline, CDR1 SGHNT and CDR2 YENEEA. This CDR3 spans 16 amino acids. CDR3: CASSLDMGQGVNEQFF. The CDR3 DNA reads TGTGCCAGCAGCTTAGATATGGGACAGGGGGTTAATGAGCAGTTCTTC.

This chain uses TRBV28 with TRBJ2-3, with D tentatively TRBD2 (6 bases). The germline V gene has CDR1 MDHEN and CDR2 SYDVKM. V shed 0 bases and J shed 2 bases, with 15 bases lying between them. This CDR3 spans 17 amino acids. CDR3 DNA: TGTGCCAGCAGTTTATGGGGGAGGTGGGGGAACACAGATACGCAGTATTTT. Translated, it gives CASSLWGRWGNTDTQYF.